These 27 T cell receptor beta chains were all obtained from the same sample, sequenced in a study of beta chain features in type 1 diabetes. As every portion of the isolated RNA was reverse transcribed, the sequencing read expressed TCRB transcripts. Sequencing used immunoSEQ multiplex PCR; TCRdb keeps in-frame clones, though not all of them. This table holds 300,000 to 400,000 clones, 10% to 15% found once. The sample comprised naive CD4+ T cells from blood. The source of these receptors is a man aged 18-30 years in good health.

The rearrangement links TRBV5-1 to TRBJ2-2; 12 bases match TRBD2. The V gene end was trimmed by 5 bases and the J gene end by 7 bases; junction bases not matched to a gene: 6. The germline V gene has CDR1 SGHRS and CDR2 YFSETQ. The CDR3 contains 15 residues. The CDR3 spells CASSLAGGPNGELFF. CDR3 DNA sequence: TGCGCCAGCAGTCTAGCGGGGGGGCCGAACGGGGAGCTGTTTTTT.

V usage is TRBV5-4 and J usage is TRBJ2-7; 8 bases agree with TRBD1. V was clipped by 0 bases and J by 4 bases; unmatched bases: 9. The CDR3 consists of 16 residues. Germline loops: CDR1 SGHNT, CDR2 YYREEE (reference sequence). CDR3 amino acids: CASSLGTGRIKYEQYF. CDR3 in DNA: TGTGCCAGCAGCTTGGGGACAGGGCGGATCAAATACGAGCAGTACTTC.

This clone was seen more than once but under ten times. The chain couples TRBV6-5 to TRBJ2-7; possibly TRBD1 for D (6 bases). The CDR3 is 14 amino acids. V shed 5 bases and J shed 2 bases, with 13 bases lying between them. CDR1 and CDR2 from the germline V gene are MNHEY and SVGAGI. The CDR3 loop reads CASSPDRPTYEQYF. The DNA for the CDR3 is TGTGCCAGCAGTCCAGACAGGCCTACCTACGAGCAGTACTTC.

This chain joins TRBV6-5 and TRBJ1-6; 9 bases map to TRBD1. The CDR3 extends over 13 amino acids. In germline, CDR1 is MNHEY, CDR2 SVGAGI. Trimming at V came to 6 bases and at J to 8 bases, leaving 2 bases not matched to a gene. The CDR3: CASRWTGDSPLHF. In nucleotides, the CDR3 is TGTGCCAGCAGATGGACAGGGGATTCACCCCTCCACTTT.

The chain uses TRBV30 and TRBJ2-7; 9 bases fit TRBD1. CDR1 GTSNPN and CDR2 SVGIG come from the germline V gene (reference sequence). Unmatched junction bases numbered 4, after V lost 4 bases and J lost 3 bases. This CDR3 has 13 amino acids. The chain's CDR3 is CAWNTGQGYEQYF. CDR3 DNA sequence: TGTGCCTGGAATACGGGACAGGGCTACGAGCAGTACTTC.

This clone was counted only a few times. The chain uses TRBV7-9 and TRBJ1-2, with D perhaps matching TRBD1 (6 bases). Germline-derived CDR1 and CDR2 are SEHNR and FQNEAQ (reference sequence). The length of the CDR3 is 17 residues. V lost 4 bases to trimming and J lost 0 bases, with 18 bases between them. This chain's CDR3 is CASSSRPSRGPNYGYTF. The CDR3 DNA is TGTGCCAGCAGCTCCCGACCCAGCAGGGGTCCTAACTATGGCTACACCTTC.

In its sample, this clone was seen a few times. The chain combines TRBV10-3 with TRBJ2-3; 13 positions agree with TRBD2. The CDR3 loop spans 15 amino acids. V was clipped by 6 bases and J by 2 bases; unmatched bases: 2. Germline V gives CDR1 ENHRY, CDR2 SYGVKD. The CDR3 here is CAISGTSGVTDTQYF. The DNA of the CDR3 is TGTGCCATCAGCGGGACTAGCGGGGTCACAGATACGCAGTATTTT.

The sample holds a few counts of this clone. The chain links TRBV30 to TRBJ2-3; tentatively, D is TRBD2 (5 bases). The CDR3 is 15 amino acids. CDR1 and CDR2 from the germline V gene are GTSNPN and SVGIG (reference sequence). Trimming pared 0 bases from V and 1 base from J, leaving 11 bases between. DNA for the CDR3: TGTGCCTGGAGTGTAGGAGGAGGTGGCACAGATACGCAGTATTTT. This translates into CAWSVGGGGTDTQYF.

J is TRBJ1-2 and V is TRBV30; D is undetermined. V gave up 1 base and J gave up 12 bases, with 12 bases separating them. Germline CDR1 is GTSNPN and CDR2 is SVGIG (reference sequence). The CDR3 spans 11 residues. The CDR3 bases are TGTGCCTGGAGTGCGAACCAGGTTAACACCTTC. Protein sequence: CAWSANQVNTF.

The rearrangement links TRBV29-1 to TRBJ2-1; 10 bases map to TRBD2. The CDR3 has 15 residues. With V trimmed by 6 bases and J by 0 bases, 5 bases remained unmatched. Germline CDR1 SQVTM, CDR2 ANQGSEA. CDR3: CSVGLAASSYNEQFF. The CDR3 DNA is TGCAGCGTCGGACTAGCGGCTAGCTCCTACAATGAGCAGTTCTTC.

This chain joins TRBV5-1 and TRBJ1-2; tentative D call: TRBD1 (5 bases). Germline CDR1 is SGHRS and CDR2 is YFSETQ. This CDR3 is built from 13 residues. Trimming removed 6 bases at V and 4 bases at J, with 13 bases between. The CDR3 loop is CASTRGDSYGYTF. The DNA for the CDR3 is TGCGCCAGCACACGGGGGGACTCCTATGGCTACACCTTC.

The gene calls are TRBV28 and TRBJ1-1, with 8 bases matching TRBD1. Germline loops: CDR1 MDHEN, CDR2 SYDVKM. The length of the CDR3 is 13 residues. V trimming: 5 bases; J trimming: 5 bases; junction bases outside the gene matches: 4. The CDR3 DNA follows: TGTGCCAGCAGTGAATACAGGGGGACTGAAGCTTTCTTT. Translated, it gives CASSEYRGTEAFF.

This clone occurred a few times. The chain employs TRBV2 and TRBJ2-2; D is perhaps TRBD1 (5 bases). Looked up from germline, CDR1 is SNHLY and CDR2 is FYNNEI. CDR3 size: 15 residues. Trimming stripped 1 base from V and 6 bases from J, with 12 bases between. The CDR3 DNA sequence: TGTGCCAGCAGTGAAGTCTTTACAGGACCCGGGGAGCTGTTTTTT. Amino acid sequence: CASSEVFTGPGELFF. Full variable domain (outside the CDR3, taken from reference TRBV2 and TRBJ2-2): EPEVTQTPSHQVTQMGQEVILRCVPISNHLYFYWYRQILGQKVEFLVSFYNNEISEKSEIFDDQFSVERPDGSNFTLKIRSTKLEDSAMYFCASSEVFTGPGELFFGEGSRLTVL.

The CDR3 protein is CASSRRQGSNEKLFF. CDR3 coding DNA: TGTGCCAGCAGCCGAAGACAGGGATCTAATGAAAAACTGTTTTTT. This chain joins TRBV6-5 and TRBJ1-4; 7 positions match TRBD1. The CDR3 is 15 amino acids. Looked up from germline, CDR1 is MNHEY and CDR2 is SVGAGI. V was clipped by 6 bases and J by 3 bases; unmatched bases: 7.

Only a few counts were recorded for this clone. The chain couples TRBV23-1 to TRBJ1-5; TRBD1 matches 7 bases. TRBV23-1 is an ORF; its function is uncertain. The CDR3 loop spans 18 amino acids. V shed 0 bases, J shed 5 bases, and the junction held 13 bases outside the gene matches. CDR3 DNA: TGCGCCAGCAGTCAATCGGAACTTTGCGGGACAGATGATCAGCCCCAGCATTTT. Translation: CASSQSELCGTDDQPQHF.

This clone was counted a few times. This chain joins TRBV7-9 and TRBJ2-7; 9 bases align to TRBD1. Germline V lookup: CDR1 SEHNR, CDR2 FQNEAQ (reference sequence). The CDR3 is 17 amino acids. V shed 5 bases and J 2 bases; nucleotides not matched to a gene: 13. CDR3 DNA sequence: TGTGCCAGCAGCATGTATCCTCCGGGACAGGGAACCTACGAGCAGTACTTC. Protein sequence: CASSMYPPGQGTYEQYF. The full variable domain, in which reference TRBV7-9 and TRBJ2-7 provide the parts outside the CDR3, is DTGVSQNPRHKITKRGQNVTFRCDPISEHNRLYWYRQTLGQGPEFLTYFQNEAQLEKSRLLSDRFSAERPKGSFSTLEIQRTEQGDSAMYLCASSMYPPGQGTYEQYFGPGTRLTVT.

This clone was observed a handful of times. The J gene is TRBJ2-3, the V gene TRBV7-9, with 11 positions matching TRBD2. The length of the CDR3 is 15 residues. Germline loops: CDR1 SEHNR, CDR2 FQNEAQ (reference sequence). V trimming: 5 bases; J trimming: 4 bases; junction bases outside the gene matches: 5. In DNA, the CDR3 is TGTGCCAGCAGCAGTAGCGGGAGGGCCCCAGATACGCAGTATTTT. Translation gives CASSSSGRAPDTQYF.

This chain uses TRBV7-2 with TRBJ2-5, with D possibly TRBD2 on 5 matching bases. The V end lost 5 bases, the J end lost 5 bases, and 18 bases lay between the germline ends. The CDR3 runs 15 residues. Looked up from germline, CDR1 is SGHTA and CDR2 is FQGNSA. CDR3 nucleotide sequence: TGTGCCAGCAGCAGCGGTAGCCTTAGCGTGGAGACCCAGTACTTC. Amino acids: CASSSGSLSVETQYF.

The chain couples TRBV5-4 to TRBJ1-1; tentative D call: TRBD1 (5 bases). CDR1 is SGHNT, CDR2 YYREEE, per germline (reference sequence). V gave up 7 bases and J gave up 3 bases, with 16 bases separating them. This CDR3 has 14 amino acids. CDR3 sequence (DNA): TGTGCCAGCCACAGCTCATCAGGGTACACTGAAGCTTTCTTT. As protein: CASHSSSGYTEAFF.

This clone was seen a handful of times. This sequence joins TRBV30 and TRBJ1-6; no clear D gene. V was pared by 1 base and J by 14 bases, with 24 bases between. Germline CDR1 GTSNPN, CDR2 SVGIG (reference sequence). The CDR3 sequence is 16 residues long. The CDR3 sequence: CAWSAQVRPVLVSLHF. As DNA, the CDR3 is TGTGCCTGGAGTGCGCAGGTACGACCTGTTTTGGTATCCCTCCACTTT.

The chain employs TRBV7-9 and TRBJ2-4; D is undetermined. Germline values: CDR1 SEHNR, CDR2 FQNEAQ (reference sequence). The V end lost 5 bases, the J end lost 0 bases, and 11 bases lay between the germline ends. The CDR3 is 15 amino acids. The CDR3 spells CASSGGIRAKNIQYF. The CDR3 bases are TGTGCCAGCAGCGGCGGAATCAGAGCCAAAAACATTCAGTACTTC.

The chain is built from TRBV19 and TRBJ2-5, with 10 bases fitting TRBD1. The CDR3 runs to 16 residues. The V gene's germline CDR1 is LNHDA and CDR2 SQIVND (reference sequence). Trimming took 1 base from V and 5 from J; bases not matched to a gene: 7. The CDR3 spells CASSIAGDRGRETQYF. CDR3 nucleotide sequence: TGTGCCAGTAGTATAGCCGGGGACAGGGGACGCGAGACCCAGTACTTC.

V usage is TRBV5-1 and J usage is TRBJ1-1; no firm D call. Germline lookup yields CDR1 SGHRS and CDR2 YFSETQ. This CDR3 spans 11 amino acids. With 3 bases removed from V and 8 bases from J, the gap between germline ends came to 8 bases. CDR3 DNA: TGCGCCAGCAGCTCCTCTACCGAAGCTTTCTTT. Protein sequence: CASSSSTEAFF.

The CDR3 DNA sequence: TGTGCCAGTAACCCACCGACAGGTTACACTGAAGCTTTCTTT. It encodes CASNPPTGYTEAFF. The chain joins TRBV19 to TRBJ1-1, with D perhaps TRBD1 (6 bases). CDR3 length: 14 amino acids. Between the trimmed V and J ends, which lost 7 bases and 3 bases, there was a span of 15 bases. Germline V gene data show CDR1 as LNHDA and CDR2 as SQIVND (reference sequence).

The chain carries TRBV18 and TRBJ2-5; unclear D gene. In germline, CDR1 is KGHSH, CDR2 LQKENI. This CDR3 is 12 amino acids long. V lost 4 bases and J 0 bases, leaving 3 bases between the germline ends. The CDR3 region has the DNA TGTGCCAGCTCACACAACCAAGAGACCCAGTACTTC. Encoded protein: CASSHNQETQYF.

The chain recombines TRBV7-2 with TRBJ2-7, with 10 nucleotides matching TRBD2. Germline CDR1 SGHTA, CDR2 FQGNSA. V lost 0 bases to trimming and J lost 6 bases; unmatched junction nucleotides: 5. The CDR3 is 15 residues long. The CDR3 here is CASSLALLAGIEQYF. DNA of the CDR3: TGTGCCAGCAGCTTAGCGTTACTAGCGGGGATCGAGCAGTACTTC.

The chain couples TRBV7-3 to TRBJ2-7; 11 bases agree with TRBD2. CDR1 and CDR2 from the germline V gene are SGHTA and FQGTGA. J lost 5 bases, V lost 9 bases, and 12 bases had no gene match. This CDR3 has 15 amino acids. The CDR3 DNA reads TGTGCCAGGGGTAGCGGGAGGGAGCAGGTCGACGAGCAGTACTTC. Translating gives CARGSGREQVDEQYF.